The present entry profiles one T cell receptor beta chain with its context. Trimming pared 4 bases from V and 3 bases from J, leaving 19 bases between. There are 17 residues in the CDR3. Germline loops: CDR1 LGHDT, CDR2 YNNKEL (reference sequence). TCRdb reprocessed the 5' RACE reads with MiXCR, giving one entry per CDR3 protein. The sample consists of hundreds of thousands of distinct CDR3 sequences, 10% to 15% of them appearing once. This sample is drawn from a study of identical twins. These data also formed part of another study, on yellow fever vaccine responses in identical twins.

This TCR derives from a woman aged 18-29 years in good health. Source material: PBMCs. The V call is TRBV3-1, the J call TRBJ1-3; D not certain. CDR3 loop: CASSRNFAGYLGNTIYF. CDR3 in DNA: TGTGCCAGCAGCCGAAATTTCGCTGGATACCTTGGAAACACCATATATTTT.